This TCR beta chain emerged from a study of blood T cells in healthy people across ages. Germline CDR1 reads DFQATT; CDR2 reads SNEGSKA (reference sequence). Losses at the gene ends were 0 bases for V and 6 bases for J; bases not matched to a gene: 4. The CDR3 spans 14 residues. For the second PCR, which ran for about 7 to 11 cycles, a sample-barcoded 5' primer and a J-beta primer mix were used. TCRdb passed the 5' RACE reads through MiXCR, listing each CDR3 protein once. The sample gives around 780,000 distinct CDR3 sequences, roughly 50% of which show up once; around 25% is in the top ten. V is TRBV20-1 and J is TRBJ1-4; 7 bases are a match to TRBD1. Specimen: blood. This receptor was obtained from a man aged 35 to 55 in good health. The CDR3 coding sequence is TGCAGTGCTAGAGACCCGACAGGGTATGAAAAACTGTTTTTT. Translating gives CSARDPTGYEKLFF.